This TCR beta chain was captured in a study of blood T cell repertoires in COVID-19. Background on the study: Samples representing acute and convalescent COVID-19 were sourced from the United States, Italy and Spain. T cells, B-cell-depleted T cells, or PBMCs provided the cDNA or gDNA that served as material.

Methods used by the authors: Using reference gene primer amplification, nucleated cell counts were estimated. Only in-frame clones appear in the TCRdb table, and some are missing; sequencing was by immunoSEQ multiplex PCR. The V and J calls and clone size are taken from that table; D and trimming were inferred from the DNA. The sample lists about 480,000 clones; 70% to 90% were seen once. Trimming cost V 10 bases and J 7 bases, with 23 bases left between them. The CDR3 extends over 15 amino acids. CDR1 is LNHDA and CDR2 is SQIVND in the germline V gene (reference sequence). The V and J genes are TRBV19 and TRBJ1-5, with D possibly matching TRBD1 (5 bases). This TCR was recovered from a woman between 45 and 65 years old with COVID-19, enrolled during active disease. The sample comprised peripheral blood. The CDR3 sequence is CATGGLGQGGQPQHF. CDR3 coding DNA: TGTGCCACCGGGGGATTAGGGCAGGGCGGCCAGCCCCAGCATTTT.